The 23 T cell receptor beta chains in this list originate from one sample, sequenced in a study of blood T cell repertoires in COVID-19. The protocol was immunoSEQ multiplex PCR, while the TCRdb copy is restricted to in-frame clones and leaves out a portion. Found here are roughly 200,000 clones, about 88% of them singletons; the top ten hold over 15%. The sequenced sample consisted of peripheral blood. The receptors originated from a man between 50 and 59 years old with COVID-19, enrolled during active disease.

The chain combines TRBV28 with TRBJ1-1; 9 nucleotides agree with TRBD1. Germline CDR1 and CDR2: MDHEN and SYDVKM. The V gene end was trimmed by 6 bases and the J gene end by 6 bases; junction bases not matched to a gene: 8. The CDR3 length is 14 residues. The CDR3 DNA reads TGTGCCAGCAGATATTATCGGGACAGGGCTGAAGCTTTCTTT. Translated: CASRYYRDRAEAFF. The full variable domain, with the rest looked up from reference TRBV28 and TRBJ1-1, is DVKVTQSSRYLVKRTGEKVFLECVQDMDHENMFWYRQDPGLGLRLIYFSYDVKMKEKGDIPEGYSVSREKKERFSLILESASTNQTSMYLCASRYYRDRAEAFFGQGTRLTVV.

This clone was counted a single time. The chain links TRBV11-2 to TRBJ2-7, with D possibly TRBD1 on 8 matching bases. Germline assignment: CDR1 SGHAT and CDR2 FQNNGV. V was cut by 5 bases and J by 3 bases, with 14 bases left in between. This CDR3 is built from 14 residues. The CDR3 sequence: CASSPQGGIYEQYF. The CDR3 DNA reads as TGTGCCAGCAGCCCACAGGGGGGGATCTACGAGCAGTACTTC.

This chain connects TRBV19 to TRBJ1-1, with TRBD1 matching over 7 bases. Germline values: CDR1 LNHDA, CDR2 SQIVND (reference sequence). V shed 5 bases, J shed 3 bases, and the junction held 6 bases outside the gene matches. This CDR3 contains 14 residues. The CDR3 loop is CASSVTGVDTEAFF. The CDR3, as DNA: TGTGCCAGTAGTGTTACAGGGGTAGACACTGAAGCTTTCTTT.

The J gene is TRBJ2-3, the V gene TRBV13, with D maybe TRBD1 (6 bases). Looked up from germline, CDR1 is PRHDT and CDR2 is FYEKMQ (reference sequence). V lost 0 bases and J lost 2, with 9 bases in between. The CDR3 loop spans 15 amino acids. The CDR3 sequence is CASSLGAGVTDTQYF. The DNA for the CDR3 is TGTGCCAGCAGCTTAGGGGCAGGGGTCACAGATACGCAGTATTTT. The full variable domain, completed using reference TRBV13 and TRBJ2-3, is AAGVIQSPRHLIKEKRETATLKCYPIPRHDTVYWYQQGPGQDPQFLISFYEKMQSDKGSIPDRFSAQQFSDYHSELNMSSLELGDSALYFCASSLGAGVTDTQYFGPGTRLTVL.

The genes are TRBV5-5 and TRBJ2-7; D is perhaps TRBD2 (6 bases). Germline assignment: CDR1 SGHKS and CDR2 YYEKEE (reference sequence). The CDR3 has 16 residues. The ends were cut back, 4 bases at V and 3 bases at J, with 20 bases in the middle. CDR3 sequence (DNA): TGTGCCAGCAGCCCGGTATCGGGGGTAACCATCTACGAGCAGTACTTC. It translates to CASSPVSGVTIYEQYF.

The chain joins TRBV5-4 to TRBJ1-1; 9 bases agree with TRBD1. Germline V gene lookup returns CDR1 SGHNT and CDR2 YYREEE (reference sequence). CDR3 length: 15 amino acids. Losses at the gene ends were 4 bases for V and 5 bases for J; bases not matched to a gene: 9. The CDR3 protein is CASSNRDRANTEAFF. The CDR3, as DNA: TGTGCCAGCAGCAACCGGGACAGGGCGAATACTGAAGCTTTCTTT.

The J gene is TRBJ1-5, the V gene TRBV21-1; the listed D gene, TRBD1, was not tested against the DNA. TRBV21-1 is noted as a pseudogene. This CDR3 comprises 20 residues. CDR3 coding DNA: TGTGCCAGCAGCAAAATTACCGGGACAGGGGACTTTCATAGCAATCAGCCCCAGCATTTT. It encodes CASSKITGTGDFHSNQPQHF.

The J gene is TRBJ2-4, the V gene TRBV10-3; 12 nucleotides agree with TRBD2. V gave up 0 bases and J gave up 0 bases; unmatched junction bases: 6. CDR3 size: 19 residues. The germline CDR1 and CDR2 sequences are ENHRY and SYGVKD. The CDR3 nucleotides are TGTGCCATCAGTGAGTCGTCGACTAGCGGGAGAGGAGCCAAAAACATTCAGTACTTC. Translating gives CAISESSTSGRGAKNIQYF.

This clone appeared a few times. The gene calls are TRBV30 and TRBJ1-4; 7 nucleotides match TRBD1. The V and J ends lost 3 bases and 2 bases, in that order; junction bases with no gene match: 0. Germline CDR1 reads GTSNPN; CDR2 reads SVGIG (reference sequence). There are 13 residues in the CDR3. Here the CDR3 DNA reads TGTGCCTGGAGGGGACAGACTAATGAAAAACTGTTTTTT. The encoded protein is CAWRGQTNEKLFF.

This chain joins TRBV2 and TRBJ1-5; 8 bases line up with TRBD1. J was trimmed by 5 bases and V by 6 bases; bases with no gene match: 6. There are 14 residues in the CDR3. Germline V gene lookup returns CDR1 SNHLY and CDR2 FYNNEI. In nucleotides, the CDR3 is TGTGCCAGCAGGGCGACAGGGGACCATCAGCCCCAGCATTTT. Its translation: CASRATGDHQPQHF.

The chain recombines TRBV2 with TRBJ2-5; no reliable D call. The CDR3 totals 13 residues. Germline V gene sequence: CDR1 SNHLY, CDR2 FYNNEI. Trimming left V 7 bases short and J 4 bases short, with 13 bases between. The CDR3 region is CASNGTTIETQYF. CDR3 coding DNA: TGTGCCAGCAACGGTACCACGATAGAGACCCAGTACTTC.

The CDR3 reads CASSSVVGSEQYF. The CDR3 region has the DNA TGTGCCAGCAGTTCGGTGGTCGGGAGCGAGCAGTACTTC. V is TRBV6-5 and J is TRBJ2-7; D might be TRBD2 (6 bases). Germline lookup yields CDR1 MNHEY and CDR2 SVGAGI. The ends were cut back, 4 bases at V and 6 bases at J, with 13 bases in the middle. The CDR3 contains 13 residues.

The V and J genes are TRBV2 and TRBJ2-4; D gene unclear. This CDR3 has 14 amino acids. Per the germline V gene, CDR1 is SNHLY and CDR2 is FYNNEI. Trimming shortened V by 6 bases and J by 0 bases, and 9 bases separated the two germline ends. For the CDR3, the DNA is TGTGCCAGCAGCCCCCCTCTAGCCAAAAACATTCAGTACTTC. The encoded protein is CASSPPLAKNIQYF. Variable domain in full (rest from reference TRBV2 and TRBJ2-4): EPEVTQTPSHQVTQMGQEVILRCVPISNHLYFYWYRQILGQKVEFLVSFYNNEISEKSEIFDDQFSVERPDGSNFTLKIRSTKLEDSAMYFCASSPPLAKNIQYFGAGTRLSVL.

The J gene is TRBJ2-5, the V gene TRBV7-2; no definite D call. This CDR3 comprises 14 residues. Trimming cost V 3 bases and J 3 bases, with 11 bases left between them. Germline CDR1 SGHTA, CDR2 FQGNSA. CDR3 DNA sequence: TGTGCCAGCAGCTTCGAGACAAGAAAAGAGACCCAGTACTTC. It specifies CASSFETRKETQYF.

This chain uses TRBV28 with TRBJ2-5; D perhaps matches TRBD2 (6 bases). Trimming removed 6 bases at V and 3 bases at J, with 14 bases between. CDR1 is MDHEN and CDR2 is SYDVKM in the germline V gene. The CDR3 length is 14 residues. The CDR3 loop reads CASSPGGAKETQYF. The CDR3 DNA sequence: TGTGCCAGCAGCCCTGGAGGGGCGAAAGAGACCCAGTACTTC.

This rearrangement joins TRBV10-2 to TRBJ2-5, with 11 nucleotides matching TRBD2. Germline V CDR1 and CDR2: WSHSY, SAAADI. The CDR3 has 15 amino acids. With 3 bases clipped from V and 4 bases from J, the junction kept 4 bases outside the gene matches. CDR3 DNA: TGCGCCAGCAGTGACTCGGGGACTAGCGGAGAGACCCAGTACTTC. Translated: CASSDSGTSGETQYF.

This clone was observed a few times. V usage is TRBV28 and J usage is TRBJ1-5; tentative D call: TRBD1 (6 bases). Germline CDR1 MDHEN, CDR2 SYDVKM. The CDR3 sequence is 18 residues long. Trimming took 1 base from V and 0 from J, leaving 16 bases between them. DNA for the CDR3: TGTGCCAGCAGTTTATCGGGACAAATAATTTATAGCAATCAGCCCCAGCATTTT. It codes for CASSLSGQIIYSNQPQHF.

V usage is TRBV19 and J usage is TRBJ1-2; 7 bases fit TRBD1. V trimming: 6 bases; J trimming: 3 bases; junction bases outside the gene matches: 13. The CDR3 totals 16 residues. Germline CDR1 is LNHDA and CDR2 is SQIVND (reference sequence). In DNA, the CDR3 is TGTGCCAGTAGCATATCAGACAGGGTAGGATACTATGGCTACACCTTC. Translating gives CASSISDRVGYYGYTF.

The rearrangement uses TRBV6-5 and TRBJ2-2; no reliable D call. CDR3 length equals 15 residues. CDR1 MNHEY and CDR2 SVGAGI come from the germline V gene. V lost 8 bases, J lost 0 bases, and 13 bases lay in between. DNA for the CDR3: TGTGCCAGCTCTACCCGAAAAACGAACACCGGGGAGCTGTTTTTT. Translation gives CASSTRKTNTGELFF.

The rearrangement uses TRBV5-4 and TRBJ1-1; D remains unclear. The V end was cut by 0 bases, the J end by 1 base, with 10 bases between. CDR1 and CDR2 from the germline V gene are SGHNT and YYREEE (reference sequence). The CDR3 runs to 15 residues. The CDR3 here is CASSLGGLRNTEAFF. The CDR3 DNA is TGTGCCAGCAGCTTGGGAGGTCTTAGGAACACTGAAGCTTTCTTT.

This clone was detected only once. The rearrangement joins TRBV3-1 (or the pseudogene TRBV3-2) to TRBJ1-1, with D hard to call. Germline loops: CDR1 LGHDT, CDR2 YNNKEL (reference sequence). The CDR3 runs 15 residues. Deletions cut 5 bases from V and 6 bases from J, with 19 bases between. CDR3 nucleotide sequence: TGTGCCAGCAGCAAATCAGCTTACGGGGTCCCTGAAGCTTTCTTT. Amino acid sequence: CASSKSAYGVPEAFF.

V gene TRBV29-1 combines with J gene TRBJ2-2, with 10 bases lining up with TRBD2. V lost 6 bases to trimming and J lost 0 bases; unmatched junction nucleotides: 1. The CDR3 runs 14 residues. CDR1 and CDR2 from the germline V gene are SQVTM and ANQGSEA. Here the CDR3 DNA reads TGCAGCGTAGGACTAGCGGCGAACACCGGGGAGCTGTTTTTT. Amino acids: CSVGLAANTGELFF.

The V call is TRBV30, the J call TRBJ2-2, with TRBD2 matching over 8 bases. J gave up 4 bases and V 4 bases, and 5 bases lay outside the gene matches. Germline loops: CDR1 GTSNPN, CDR2 SVGIG (reference sequence). This CDR3 is built from 14 residues. As DNA, the CDR3 is TGTGCCTGGACCCCACTAGCGGCCACCGGGGAGCTGTTTTTT. Amino acids: CAWTPLAATGELFF.